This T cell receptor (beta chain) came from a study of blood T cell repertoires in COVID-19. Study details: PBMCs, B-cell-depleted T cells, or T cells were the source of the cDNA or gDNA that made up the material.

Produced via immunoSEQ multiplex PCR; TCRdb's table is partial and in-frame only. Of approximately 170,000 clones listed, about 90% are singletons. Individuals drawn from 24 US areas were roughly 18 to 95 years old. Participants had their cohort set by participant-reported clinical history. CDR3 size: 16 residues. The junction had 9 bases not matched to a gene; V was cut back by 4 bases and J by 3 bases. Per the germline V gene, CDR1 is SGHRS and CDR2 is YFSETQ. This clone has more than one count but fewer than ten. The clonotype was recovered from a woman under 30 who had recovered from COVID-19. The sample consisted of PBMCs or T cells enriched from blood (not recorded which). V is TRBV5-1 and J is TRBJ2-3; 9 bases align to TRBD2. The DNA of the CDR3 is TGCGCCAGCAGCGCGGGAGGGGGCTCAGGTACAGATACGCAGTATTTT. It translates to CASSAGGGSGTDTQYF. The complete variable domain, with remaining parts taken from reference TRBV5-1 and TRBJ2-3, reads KAGVTQTPRYLIKTRGQQVTLSCSPISGHRSVSWYQQTPGQGLQFLFEYFSETQRNKGNFPGRFSGRQFSNSRSEMNVSTLELGDSALYLCASSAGGGSGTDTQYFGPGTRLTVL.